One and the same sample provided the 28 T cell receptor beta chains below, sequenced in a study of graft-versus-host responses after intestinal transplantation. Sequencing was performed with immunoSEQ multiplex PCR; in TCRdb, only in-frame clones are kept and a portion is missing. The sample shows 84,000 or so clones, roughly 90% of them seen only once. No antigen has been identified for these receptors. Sequencing used unstimulated CD4+ T cells sorted from spleen or lymph node cells, obtained before intestinal transplant. Receptor source: a human donor who received an intestinal transplant.

The chain carries TRBV27 and TRBJ1-2, with D possibly being TRBD1 (5 bases). The V end was cut by 6 bases, the J end by 8 bases, with 19 bases between. Germline-derived CDR1 and CDR2 are MNHEY and SMNVEV (reference sequence). The CDR3 is 14 residues long. The chain's CDR3 is CASSLFPGPWGYTF. The CDR3 DNA follows: TGTGCCAGCAGCCTCTTCCCGGGACCATGGGGCTACACCTTC.

This chain links TRBV6-6 with TRBJ2-5; a possible D gene is TRBD1 (5 bases). V shed 10 bases and J shed 5 bases, with 20 bases lying between them. The CDR3 spans 14 residues. CDR1 is MNHNY, CDR2 SVGAGI, per germline (reference sequence). CDR3 in amino acids: CATTSGGARETQYF. CDR3 DNA sequence: TGTGCCACTACGTCGGGTGGGGCGCGGGAGACCCAGTACTTC.

The chain is built from TRBV5-1 and TRBJ1-6, with no clear D. Trimming stripped 0 bases from V and 4 bases from J, with 11 bases between. This CDR3 spans 16 amino acids. CDR1 SGHRS and CDR2 YFSETQ come from the germline V gene. The CDR3 nucleotides are TGCGCCAGCAGCTTGGCAGTTTCTGGGTATAATTCACCCCTCCACTTT. Its translation: CASSLAVSGYNSPLHF.

V gene TRBV7-9 combines with J gene TRBJ2-7, with D tentatively TRBD1 (5 bases). CDR3 length: 15 amino acids. V was pared by 1 base and J by 1 base, with 11 bases between. The germline gives CDR1 SEHNR, CDR2 FQNEAQ (reference sequence). DNA for the CDR3: TGTGCCAGCAGCTTAGGTGCAGGGAAATCCTACGAGCAGTACTTC. As protein: CASSLGAGKSYEQYF.

This clone has just one count. V and J are TRBV11-2 and TRBJ1-5; TRBD1 might be the D (5 bases). The CDR3 covers 15 residues. The V and J ends lost 1 base and 3 bases respectively, with 10 bases between them. Per germline, CDR1 SGHAT and CDR2 FQNNGV. The CDR3 DNA follows: TGTGCCAGCAGCTTAGGACAGTTGGCCAATCAGCCCCAGCATTTT. It codes for CASSLGQLANQPQHF.

The chain combines TRBV2 with TRBJ1-2; D is unresolved. This CDR3 is built from 11 residues. V was trimmed by 6 bases and J by 4 bases, leaving 6 bases between them. Germline V gene lookup returns CDR1 SNHLY and CDR2 FYNNEI. The CDR3 region has the DNA TGTGCCAGCAGGTACAGCTATGGCTACACCTTC. Amino acids: CASRYSYGYTF.

The rearrangement links TRBV18 to TRBJ1-2; D gene uncertain. Looked up from germline, CDR1 is KGHSH and CDR2 is LQKENI. The CDR3 runs to 12 residues. The V end lost 8 bases, the J end lost 6 bases, and 13 bases lay between the germline ends. CDR3 residues: CASLGLADGYTF. In DNA, the CDR3 is TGTGCCAGCCTCGGACTCGCAGATGGCTACACCTTC. The whole variable domain, remainder taken from reference TRBV18 and TRBJ1-2, is NAGVMQNPRHLVRRRGQEARLRCSPMKGHSHVYWYRQLPEEGLKFMVYLQKENIIDESGMPKERFSAEFPKEGPSILRIQQVVRGDSAAYFCASLGLADGYTFGSGTRLTVV.

The CDR3 DNA reads as TGTGCCAGCAGTGTAGAAAGCATGAACACTGAAGCTTTCTTT. Its protein is CASSVESMNTEAFF. The chain couples TRBV6-5 to TRBJ1-1; D call uncertain. V was clipped by 5 bases and J by 0 bases, with 10 bases between them. The CDR3 is 14 residues long. Germline CDR1 is MNHEY and CDR2 is SVGAGI.

The chain joins TRBV21-1 to TRBJ2-1; the D call in the table, TRBD1, was not verified against the DNA. TRBV21-1 is deemed a pseudogene. The CDR3 extends over 17 amino acids. CDR3 DNA sequence: TGTGCCAGCAGCCGACCAGGGGAAGGGACCTCCTACAATGAGCAGTTCTTC. Encoded protein: CASSRPGEGTSYNEQFF.

V usage is TRBV27 and J usage is TRBJ1-2, with unresolved D. The germline V and J ends were trimmed by 3 bases and 0 bases, with 14 bases remaining between them. The length of the CDR3 is 16 residues. The germline V gene has CDR1 MNHEY and CDR2 SMNVEV (reference sequence). The CDR3 sequence: CASSFFGSGTNYGYTF. DNA for the CDR3: TGTGCCAGCAGTTTCTTTGGGTCAGGAACTAACTATGGCTACACCTTC.

The V and J genes are TRBV6-5 and TRBJ2-7; D gene uncertain. Germline V CDR1 and CDR2: MNHEY, SVGAGI. The ends were cut back, 8 bases at V and 4 bases at J, with 18 bases in the middle. The CDR3 is made up of 14 amino acids. CDR3 nucleotides: TGTGCCAGCCGAAGTTACGATCCCCCGTACGAGCAGTACTTC. This codes for CASRSYDPPYEQYF.

This clone was counted once. A junction end diverges from the germline sequence, so it may reflect a read error. This rearrangement joins TRBV7-2 to TRBJ1-5; a weak D match, TRBD1 (5 bases). The CDR3 has 16 residues. CDR1 is SGHTA and CDR2 is FQGNSA in the germline V gene. The chain's CDR3 is CASSLAGTVANQPQHF. The CDR3 nucleotides are TGTGCCAGCAGCCTAGCCGGGACGGTAGCAAATCAGCCCCAGCATTTT.

In nucleotides, the CDR3 is TGTGCCAGCAGTGCCAGTCTCCCGGGGGAACTGTTTTTT. Translated, it gives CASSASLPGELFF. The chain recombines TRBV6-5 with TRBJ1-4, with D perhaps TRBD1 (5 bases). The CDR3 is 13 amino acids. Trimming left V 5 bases short and J 12 bases short, with 16 bases between. Germline values: CDR1 MNHEY, CDR2 SVGAGI.

J is TRBJ2-1 and V is TRBV5-1, with 11 positions matching TRBD2. CDR3 length equals 15 residues. Losses at the gene ends were 7 bases for V and 8 bases for J; bases not matched to a gene: 11. The germline V gene has CDR1 SGHRS and CDR2 YFSETQ. CDR3 amino acids: CASSTSGIVTDEQFF. CDR3 nucleotide sequence: TGCGCCAGCTCGACTAGCGGGATTGTCACCGATGAGCAGTTCTTC.

The chain employs TRBV5-5 and TRBJ2-5; 7 bases align to TRBD1. CDR1 SGHKS and CDR2 YYEKEE come from the germline V gene (reference sequence). The CDR3 consists of 16 residues. V was clipped by 0 bases and J by 3 bases; unmatched bases: 8. CDR3 residues: CASSLALGGSKETQYF. The DNA for the CDR3 is TGTGCCAGCAGCTTGGCTCTAGGGGGCTCCAAAGAGACCCAGTACTTC.

The V and J genes are TRBV5-1 and TRBJ2-1, with 7 nucleotides matching TRBD2. The CDR3 has 13 residues. The V and J ends lost 3 bases and 7 bases, in that order; junction bases with no gene match: 4. From germline, CDR1 is SGHRS and CDR2 YFSETQ. The DNA for the CDR3 is TGCGCCAGCAGCTCCCCCGGGGGGAATGAGCAGTTCTTC. This gives the protein CASSSPGGNEQFF.

The V and J genes are TRBV7-2 and TRBJ2-1, with 9 bases that match TRBD2. The germline V gene has CDR1 SGHTA and CDR2 FQGNSA. The CDR3 is 17 amino acids. Trimming at V came to 5 bases and at J to 4 bases, leaving 12 bases not matched to a gene. Written as DNA, the CDR3 is TGTGCCAGCAGCGAAAGGAACAGCGGGAGGTTATACAATGAGCAGTTCTTC. Its protein is CASSERNSGRLYNEQFF.

This chain uses TRBV5-1 with TRBJ2-2; 9 bases map to TRBD2. Germline loops: CDR1 SGHRS, CDR2 YFSETQ. The CDR3 runs 15 residues. The junction had 2 bases not matched to a gene; V was cut back by 0 bases and J by 5 bases. The chain's CDR3 is CASSLGLAETGELFF. As DNA, the CDR3 is TGCGCCAGCAGCTTGGGACTAGCGGAAACCGGGGAGCTGTTTTTT.

The J gene is TRBJ1-1, the V gene TRBV5-1; D might be TRBD1 (6 bases). The V gene's germline CDR1 is SGHRS and CDR2 YFSETQ. This CDR3 is 20 amino acids long. V was shortened by 5 bases and J by 1 base, with 30 bases between the two germline ends. CDR3 in amino acids: CASSSSFDRHTYKGNTEAFF. The DNA of the CDR3 is TGCGCCAGCAGTTCTTCCTTCGACAGGCACACTTACAAGGGGAACACTGAAGCTTTCTTT. The whole variable domain, remainder taken from reference TRBV5-1 and TRBJ1-1, is KAGVTQTPRYLIKTRGQQVTLSCSPISGHRSVSWYQQTPGQGLQFLFEYFSETQRNKGNFPGRFSGRQFSNSRSEMNVSTLELGDSALYLCASSSSFDRHTYKGNTEAFFGQGTRLTVV.

V is TRBV4-2 and J is TRBJ2-2, with TRBD2 matching 12 bases. V lost 1 base, J lost 3 bases, and 3 bases stayed unmatched. Germline V gene sequence: CDR1 LGHNA, CDR2 YNFKEQ. The CDR3 loop spans 17 amino acids. The CDR3 protein is CASSQGLAGEYTGELFF. CDR3 sequence (DNA): TGTGCCAGCAGCCAAGGACTAGCGGGAGAATACACCGGGGAGCTGTTTTTT.

The V gene is TRBV6-5, the J gene TRBJ1-5; D not resolved. This CDR3 comprises 11 residues. CDR1 and CDR2 from the germline V gene are MNHEY and SVGAGI. V dropped 5 bases and J dropped 7 bases, with 6 bases sitting between them. Here the CDR3 DNA reads TGTGCCAGCAGTGAGCTCCAGCCCCAGCATTTT. It is translated as CASSELQPQHF.

The chain recombines TRBV18 with TRBJ2-5, with D possibly matching TRBD2 (5 bases). CDR3 length equals 13 residues. Trimming shortened V by 6 bases and J by 5 bases, and 13 bases separated the two germline ends. Germline CDR1 KGHSH, CDR2 LQKENI. The CDR3 region has the DNA TGTGCCAGCTCCCCAGGCCTAGCTGAGACCCAGTACTTC. It encodes CASSPGLAETQYF. The entire variable domain, with the rest obtained from reference TRBV18 and TRBJ2-5, is as follows: NAGVMQNPRHLVRRRGQEARLRCSPMKGHSHVYWYRQLPEEGLKFMVYLQKENIIDESGMPKERFSAEFPKEGPSILRIQQVVRGDSAAYFCASSPGLAETQYFGPGTRLLVL.

The chain joins TRBV28 to TRBJ2-7, with 13 bases identical to TRBD2. Trimming took 5 bases from V and 6 from J; bases not matched to a gene: 7. The CDR3 loop spans 15 amino acids. Germline CDR1 and CDR2: MDHEN and SYDVKM. This CDR3 reads CASSQRTSGSLEQYF. Here the CDR3 DNA reads TGTGCCAGCAGTCAGCGGACTAGCGGGAGCCTCGAGCAGTACTTC.

The chain links TRBV28 to TRBJ1-6; 7 bases align to TRBD1. The CDR3 is 16 amino acids. J gave up 7 bases and V 1 base, and 7 bases lay outside the gene matches. CDR1 and CDR2 from the germline V gene are MDHEN and SYDVKM. As DNA, the CDR3 is TGTGCCAGCAGTTTATCAACAGGGGATTGGAATTCACCCCTCCACTTT. As protein: CASSLSTGDWNSPLHF.

This chain links TRBV10-3 with TRBJ2-7, with TRBD2 identical over 9 bases. Looked up from germline, CDR1 is ENHRY and CDR2 is SYGVKD. CDR3 length equals 16 residues. V lost 2 bases and J lost 4; bases outside the gene matches: 9. CDR3 coding DNA: TGTGCCATCAGTGAGGCTGCTAGCGGGACTATTTACGAGCAGTACTTC. This gives the protein CAISEAASGTIYEQYF.

The chain has TRBV29-1 and TRBJ2-3; 8 positions match TRBD2. Germline assignment: CDR1 SQVTM and CDR2 ANQGSEA. This CDR3 contains 14 residues. J was trimmed by 0 bases and V by 3 bases; bases with no gene match: 2. DNA of the CDR3: TGCAGCGTTGATGCGGGGGGTAGCACAGATACGCAGTATTTT. It codes for CSVDAGGSTDTQYF.

The chain combines TRBV6-5 with TRBJ2-1; 10 bases fit TRBD1. CDR1 is MNHEY, CDR2 SVGAGI, per germline. This CDR3 comprises 16 residues. Trimming at V came to 0 bases and at J to 8 bases, leaving 7 bases not matched to a gene. The CDR3 sequence: CASSYSGTGDRDEQFF. In nucleotides, the CDR3 is TGTGCCAGCAGTTACTCAGGGACAGGGGATCGGGATGAGCAGTTCTTC.

The V call is TRBV19, the J call TRBJ1-2, with a tentative D call TRBD1 (5 bases). Germline CDR1 is LNHDA and CDR2 is SQIVND (reference sequence). V lost 3 bases, J lost 0 bases, and 11 bases lay in between. This CDR3 has 15 amino acids. The CDR3 sequence: CASSIGTTANYGYTF. CDR3 sequence (DNA): TGTGCCAGTAGTATTGGTACGACAGCTAACTATGGCTACACCTTC. Together with reference TRBV19 and TRBJ1-2, the CDR3 gives the full variable domain: DGGITQSPKYLFRKEGQNVTLSCEQNLNHDAMYWYRQDPGQGLRLIYYSQIVNDFQKGDIAEGYSVSREKKESFPLTVTSAQKNPTAFYLCASSIGTTANYGYTFGSGTRLTVV.